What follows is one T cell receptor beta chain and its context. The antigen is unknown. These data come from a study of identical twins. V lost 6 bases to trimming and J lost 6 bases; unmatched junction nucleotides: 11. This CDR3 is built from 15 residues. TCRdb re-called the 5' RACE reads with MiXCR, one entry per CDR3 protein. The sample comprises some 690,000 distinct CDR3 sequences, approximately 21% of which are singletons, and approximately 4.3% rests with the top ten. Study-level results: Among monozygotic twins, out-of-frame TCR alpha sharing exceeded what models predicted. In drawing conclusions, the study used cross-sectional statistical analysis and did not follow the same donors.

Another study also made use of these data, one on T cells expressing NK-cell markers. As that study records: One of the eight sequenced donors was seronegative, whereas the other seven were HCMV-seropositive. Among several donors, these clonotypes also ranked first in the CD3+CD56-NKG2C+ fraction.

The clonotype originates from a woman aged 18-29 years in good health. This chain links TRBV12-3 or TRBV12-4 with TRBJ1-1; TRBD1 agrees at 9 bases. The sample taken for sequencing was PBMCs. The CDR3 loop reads CASRSTGTGIAEAFF. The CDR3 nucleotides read TGTGCCAGCAGGAGCACCGGGACAGGGATTGCTGAAGCTTTCTTT.